The 26 T cell receptor beta chains below were found in one sample sequenced in a study of shared clonotypes between healthy human individuals (dated by TCRdb to 2018 to 2021). Library preparation employed the immunoSEQ multiplex PCR assay. TCRdb provides this immuneACCESS table in a form limited to in-frame rearrangements. Some clones are lacking; in checked studies, under half of them reflect an unresolved V gene, and why the rest are absent is not known. Across this sample there are about 480,000 clones, with over 75% seen only once. The top ten constitute approximately 13% of the sample. Sequencing was performed on PBMCs. These receptors were taken from a woman in her forties in good health. Some clones in this sample may be carry-over from other donors' samples.

The CDR3 DNA reads as TGTGCCAGCAGTCCGGTACAGACCACGAACACCGGGGAGCTGTTTTTT. This codes for CASSPVQTTNTGELFF. The J gene is TRBJ2-2, the V gene TRBV6-6; unclear D gene. Germline V gene sequence: CDR1 MNHNY, CDR2 SVGAGI (reference sequence). The V end was cut by 5 bases, the J end by 0 bases, with 13 bases between. This CDR3 has 16 amino acids.

The V and J genes are TRBV2 and TRBJ2-1, with D perhaps assigned TRBD1 or TRBD2 (5 bases each). This CDR3 contains 16 residues. V was clipped by 8 bases and J by 6 bases, with 23 bases between them. Germline CDR1 SNHLY, CDR2 FYNNEI. The CDR3 region is CASRGWGSEKSNEQFF. CDR3 in DNA: TGTGCCAGCCGAGGGTGGGGGAGCGAGAAATCCAATGAGCAGTTCTTC.

Comments on this clone: Within the sample, other DNA sequences also encode this same CDR3. V gene TRBV28 combines with J gene TRBJ1-5; unclear D gene. The CDR3 sequence is 12 residues long. Per germline, CDR1 MDHEN and CDR2 SYDVKM. V lost 5 bases and J 5 bases, leaving 7 bases between the germline ends. The CDR3 DNA is TGTGCCAGCAGTCCTAGGGATCAGCCCCAGCATTTT. Protein: CASSPRDQPQHF.

This clone was seen a single time. The rearrangement uses TRBV28 and TRBJ2-5, with 7 bases identical to TRBD2. Germline CDR1 is MDHEN and CDR2 is SYDVKM. Trimming removed 6 bases from V and 2 bases from J; junction bases left unmatched: 9. The CDR3 is made up of 15 amino acids. CDR3 DNA sequence: TGTGCCAGCAGCCCCCTCGGGGGACTACAAGAGACCCAGTACTTC. This sequence encodes CASSPLGGLQETQYF.

V gene TRBV27 combines with J gene TRBJ2-2, with 7 bases fitting TRBD2. V trimming: 3 bases; J trimming: 7 bases; junction bases outside the gene matches: 8. The CDR3 runs 15 residues. Germline CDR1 is MNHEY and CDR2 is SMNVEV (reference sequence). The CDR3 loop reads CASSFGGRGNGELFF. The DNA of the CDR3 is TGTGCCAGCAGTTTTGGAGGGAGGGGTAACGGGGAGCTGTTTTTT.

This clone has just one count. J is TRBJ2-3 and V is TRBV4-2, with 8 bases identical to TRBD1. Germline-derived CDR1 and CDR2 are LGHNA and YNFKEQ. V was clipped by 2 bases and J by 0 bases; unmatched bases: 4. This CDR3 is built from 16 residues. This chain's CDR3 is CASSQQGQGSTDTQYF. DNA for the CDR3: TGTGCCAGCAGCCAACAAGGACAGGGCAGCACAGATACGCAGTATTTT.

This clone has a handful of counts. The chain employs TRBV19 and TRBJ1-2, with 7 bases lining up with TRBD1. CDR1 is LNHDA and CDR2 is SQIVND in the germline V gene (reference sequence). J was trimmed by 5 bases and V by 4 bases; bases with no gene match: 7. The CDR3 spans 14 residues. The CDR3 sequence: CASSRRQGSYGYTF. CDR3 sequence (DNA): TGTGCCAGTAGTAGAAGACAGGGTTCATATGGCTACACCTTC.

The V gene is TRBV30, the J gene TRBJ1-1, with D perhaps TRBD1 (5 bases). The CDR3 runs 15 residues. CDR1 is GTSNPN, CDR2 SVGIG, per germline (reference sequence). Trimming cost V 0 bases and J 2 bases, with 13 bases left between them. The CDR3 nucleotides read TGTGCCTGGAGTGTACTAAGGACACCCAACACTGAAGCTTTCTTT. Protein sequence: CAWSVLRTPNTEAFF.

The CDR3 sequence is CASSIRLAGGYEQYF. In DNA, the CDR3 is TGTGCCAGTAGTATAAGGCTAGCGGGAGGTTATGAGCAGTACTTC. The chain links TRBV19 to TRBJ2-7, with TRBD2 matching over 11 bases. Germline V lookup: CDR1 LNHDA, CDR2 SQIVND (reference sequence). The V gene end was trimmed by 2 bases and the J gene end by 7 bases; junction bases not matched to a gene: 7. The CDR3 covers 15 residues.

The sample holds one count of this clone. The CDR3 sequence is CASSFFGAKYQETQYF. DNA for the CDR3: TGTGCCAGCAGCTTTTTCGGGGCCAAGTACCAAGAGACCCAGTACTTC. This chain connects TRBV5-6 to TRBJ2-5, with D perhaps being TRBD1 or TRBD2 (5 bases each). Deletions cut 2 bases from V and 0 bases from J, with 14 bases between. CDR3 length: 16 residues. CDR1 and CDR2 from the germline V gene are SGHDT and YYEEEE.

The chain recombines TRBV28 with TRBJ1-4, with D maybe TRBD1 (6 bases). The V and J ends lost 5 bases and 7 bases respectively, with 17 bases between them. Germline V gives CDR1 MDHEN, CDR2 SYDVKM. The CDR3 covers 15 residues. The CDR3 reads CASSRPTGATEKLFF. In DNA, the CDR3 is TGTGCCAGCAGTCGACCGACAGGTGCGACTGAAAAACTGTTTTTT.

This chain connects TRBV19 to TRBJ2-3; 10 bases map to TRBD2. Germline assignment: CDR1 LNHDA and CDR2 SQIVND (reference sequence). The ends lost 1 base at V and 7 bases at J; junction bases unmatched: 8. This CDR3 is built from 16 residues. For the CDR3, the DNA is TGTGCCAGTAGTATAGTGGCTAGCGGGAGTTTCAATACGCAGTATTTT. This gives the protein CASSIVASGSFNTQYF.

This clone was seen only a few times. The genes are TRBV6-1 and TRBJ1-4; 7 bases are shared with TRBD1. The CDR3 contains 15 residues. CDR1 and CDR2 (germline): MNHNS, SASEGT. The junction had 10 bases not matched to a gene; V was cut back by 5 bases and J by 7 bases. The CDR3 is CASSLLTQGGEKLFF. As DNA, the CDR3 is TGTGCCAGCAGTTTACTAACGCAGGGGGGTGAAAAACTGTTTTTT.

V is TRBV4-1 and J is TRBJ2-1; TRBD2 aligns across 7 bases. The CDR3 has 14 amino acids. V was pared by 2 bases and J by 13 bases, with 11 bases of the junction left unmatched. Per the germline V gene, CDR1 is MGHRA and CDR2 is YSYEKL. In DNA, the CDR3 is TGCGCCAGCAGCCAACGTGCCGCGGGAGAATCCCAGTTCTTC. This sequence encodes CASSQRAAGESQFF.

The chain is built from TRBV15 and TRBJ2-3, with D tentatively TRBD1 (6 bases). The V and J ends lost 3 bases and 7 bases respectively, with 20 bases between them. Germline values: CDR1 LNHNV, CDR2 YYDKDF (reference sequence). This CDR3 is built from 16 residues. This CDR3 is CATSRNRQGRWHTQYF. The CDR3 bases are TGTGCCACCAGCAGGAACCGGCAGGGGCGGTGGCATACGCAGTATTTT.

The rearrangement joins TRBV6-5 to TRBJ1-1; TRBD1 aligns across 9 bases. Germline CDR1 MNHEY, CDR2 SVGAGI. V dropped 6 bases and J dropped 8; count of bases not matched to a gene: 4. The CDR3 runs to 12 residues. The CDR3 DNA reads TGTGCCAGCAGACCCGACAGGGGGGAAGCTTTCTTT. It encodes CASRPDRGEAFF.

This rearrangement joins TRBV6-5 to TRBJ2-1, with TRBD1 matching over 9 bases. Germline V gene lookup returns CDR1 MNHEY and CDR2 SVGAGI. The CDR3 spans 14 residues. J lost 6 bases, V lost 6 bases, and 6 bases had no gene match. The DNA of the CDR3 is TGTGCCAGCAGGTGGGACAGGGAAGGCAATGAGCAGTTCTTC. It translates to CASRWDREGNEQFF.

The chain is built from TRBV5-1 and TRBJ2-1; D might be TRBD1 (6 bases). Germline CDR1 is SGHRS and CDR2 is YFSETQ. There are 13 residues in the CDR3. V was shortened by 4 bases and J by 5 bases, with 10 bases between the two germline ends. CDR3 in DNA: TGCGCCAGCAGCCCTGGACAGAACAATGAGCAGTTCTTC. It is translated as CASSPGQNNEQFF.

This clone was recorded many times. The chain joins TRBV15 to TRBJ2-1, with 8 bases identical to TRBD1. With V trimmed by 4 bases and J by 7 bases, 12 bases remained unmatched. This CDR3 region has 16 residues. The germline CDR1 and CDR2 sequences are LNHNV and YYDKDF (reference sequence). The CDR3 region is CATSKGGWQGANEQFF. CDR3 in DNA: TGTGCCACCAGCAAGGGGGGCTGGCAGGGGGCTAATGAGCAGTTCTTC.

The chain carries TRBV28 and TRBJ2-6; 8 bases map to TRBD2. With 2 bases clipped from V and 0 bases from J, the junction kept 6 bases outside the gene matches. Germline CDR1 and CDR2: MDHEN and SYDVKM. The CDR3 sequence is 18 residues long. Here the CDR3 DNA reads TGTGCCAGCAGTTTAGGCCTAGCGGGCTTCTCTGGGGCCAACGTCCTGACTTTC. Protein product: CASSLGLAGFSGANVLTF. Supplemented by reference TRBV28 and TRBJ2-6, the full variable domain reads DVKVTQSSRYLVKRTGEKVFLECVQDMDHENMFWYRQDPGLGLRLIYFSYDVKMKEKGDIPEGYSVSREKKERFSLILESASTNQTSMYLCASSLGLAGFSGANVLTFGAGSRLTVL.

This clone was picked up a small number of times. The V gene is TRBV30, the J gene TRBJ1-5; 9 positions agree with TRBD1. The V gene end was trimmed by 5 bases and the J gene end by 5 bases; junction bases not matched to a gene: 4. The CDR3 runs 13 residues. CDR1 and CDR2 from the germline V gene are GTSNPN and SVGIG (reference sequence). The CDR3 spells CAWDDRGDQPQHF. The CDR3 DNA sequence: TGTGCCTGGGACGACAGGGGGGATCAGCCCCAGCATTTT.

This clone was detected once. The chain combines TRBV7-2 with TRBJ1-6; no definite D call. Per the germline V gene, CDR1 is SGHTA and CDR2 is FQGNSA. The CDR3 runs 17 residues. V was pared by 5 bases and J by 7 bases, with 21 bases between. The CDR3 sequence is CASSRIGGFRENSPLHF. In DNA form, the CDR3 reads TGTGCCAGCAGCAGGATTGGAGGTTTTAGGGAGAATTCACCCCTCCACTTT.

V and J are TRBV6-1 and TRBJ2-7, with D possibly TRBD2 on 6 matching bases. Trimming left V 4 bases short and J 7 bases short, with 20 bases between. CDR1 is MNHNS, CDR2 SASEGT, per germline. This CDR3 has 15 residues. CDR3 sequence reads: CASSVPGTSTEEQYF. CDR3 bases: TGTGCCAGCAGTGTCCCCGGGACTTCCACTGAGGAGCAGTACTTC.

This rearrangement joins TRBV7-2 to TRBJ1-1; D unresolved. Between the trimmed V and J ends, which lost 7 bases and 5 bases, there was a span of 14 bases. This CDR3 comprises 13 residues. Germline V gives CDR1 SGHTA, CDR2 FQGNSA. The CDR3 sequence is CASTSSPGTEAFF. The CDR3 bases are TGTGCCAGCACCTCTTCCCCGGGGACTGAAGCTTTCTTT.

CDR3 in amino acids: CASSLAPGNEKLFF. CDR3 nucleotide sequence: TGCGCCAGCAGCTTGGCCCCGGGGAATGAAAAACTGTTTTTT. This chain joins TRBV5-1 and TRBJ1-4; D unresolved. Germline V gene sequence: CDR1 SGHRS, CDR2 YFSETQ. V lost 0 bases, J lost 5 bases, and 8 bases lay in between. The CDR3 totals 14 residues.

This chain connects TRBV7-9 to TRBJ2-1; D unresolved. Looked up from germline, CDR1 is SEHNR and CDR2 is FQNEAQ (reference sequence). The length of the CDR3 is 13 residues. Trimming stripped 4 bases from V and 12 bases from J, with 16 bases between. CDR3 residues: CASSSYSIQAQFF. The CDR3 DNA is TGTGCCAGCAGCTCCTACTCCATCCAGGCGCAGTTCTTC.